A selection of T cell receptor beta chains follows, all from one sample in a study of T-cell reconstitution after alpha-beta-depleted transplantation in children. TCRdb re-derived calls from the PCR reads in MiXCR, one entry per CDR3 protein. The data show about 980,000 distinct CDR3 sequences, about 29% seen once. This specimen consisted of PBMCs, mostly from graft donor cells, obtained 360 days after TCRalphabeta/CD19-depleted stem cell transplant. These receptor sequences come from a boy in the first two years of life who had a stem cell transplant for SCID, so the T cells may come from the graft donor. CDR3s include the opening cysteine and the closing phenylalanine or tryptophan. A D gene is named only where the DNA matches it firmly. Size values are once, few and many counts, or a class for expanded clones, and some rows have none.

clone size: NA
D gene: NA
J gene: TRBJ1-2
V gene: TRBV18
CDR3 DNA: TGTGCCAGCTGGGAGGTTGGAAGGCCTGGTGGCTACACCTTC
CDR3 protein: CASWEVGRPGGYTF

clone size: few
D gene: TRBD2
J gene: TRBJ2-4
V gene: TRBV5-1
CDR3 DNA: TGCGCCAGCGGCCCGGGACTAGCGGGGGTCATAGCCAAAAACATTCAGTACTTC
CDR3 protein: CASGPGLAGVIAKNIQYF

clone size: few
D gene: NA
J gene: TRBJ1-5
V gene: TRBV27
CDR3 DNA: TGTGCCAGCAGCAACGCGATAACAGGGACGGGTCAGCCCCAGCATTTT
CDR3 protein: CASSNAITGTGQPQHF

clone size: NA
D gene: NA
J gene: TRBJ1-6
V gene: TRBV7-8
CDR3 DNA: TGTGCCAGCAGCTTAGCCAAGAATTTGAGAAGCTCCTATAATTCACCCCTCCACTTT
CDR3 protein: CASSLAKNLRSSYNSPLHF

clone size: few
D gene: TRBD1
J gene: TRBJ2-1
V gene: TRBV12-3/TRBV12-4
CDR3 DNA: TGTGCCAGCAGTCGGGGACAGGGTAAGGTGGATGAGCAGTTCTTC
CDR3 protein: CASSRGQGKVDEQFF

clone size: few
D gene: NA
J gene: TRBJ1-3
V gene: TRBV18
CDR3 DNA: TGTGCCAGCTCACCCGTTCCGACCTCTGGAAACACCATATATTTT
CDR3 protein: CASSPVPTSGNTIYF

clone size: NA
D gene: TRBD2
J gene: TRBJ2-1
V gene: TRBV5-1
CDR3 DNA: TGCGCCAGCAGCCCCGATAGGGCGGGGGGCCCGCGCCAATACAATGAGCAGTTCTTC
CDR3 protein: CASSPDRAGGPRQYNEQFF

clone size: many
D gene: NA
J gene: TRBJ2-3
V gene: TRBV12-3/TRBV12-4
CDR3 DNA: TGTGCCAGCAGTTTAGCAGCTAGCACAGATACGCAGTATTTT
CDR3 protein: CASSLAASTDTQYF

clone size: NA
D gene: TRBD2
J gene: TRBJ2-1
V gene: TRBV20-1
CDR3 DNA: TGCAGTGTCATCGGCGGGGGAGGGGATGAGCAGTTCTTC
CDR3 protein: CSVIGGGGDEQFF

clone size: NA
D gene: NA
J gene: TRBJ2-7
V gene: TRBV4-2
CDR3 DNA: TGTGCCAGCAGCCATACGGGGGATTACGAGCAGTACTTC
CDR3 protein: CASSHTGDYEQYF

clone size: NA
D gene: NA
J gene: TRBJ1-3
V gene: TRBV12-3/TRBV12-4
CDR3 DNA: TGTGCCAGCAGTGGCCCCGGGGGGCCGGGAAACACCATATATTTT
CDR3 protein: CASSGPGGPGNTIYF

clone size: NA
D gene: NA
J gene: TRBJ2-7
V gene: TRBV10-3
CDR3 DNA: TGTGCCATCAGTGCGGGCTACGAGCAGTACTTC
CDR3 protein: CAISAGYEQYF

clone size: NA
D gene: TRBD1
J gene: TRBJ2-7
V gene: TRBV20-1
CDR3 DNA: TGCAGTGCTAGAGATCCGACAGGGTCCTTCATCGAGCAGTACTTC
CDR3 protein: CSARDPTGSFIEQYF

clone size: NA
D gene: NA
J gene: TRBJ2-7
V gene: TRBV9
CDR3 DNA: TGTGCCAGCAGCGTAGAGGGGCGGGGAGGCTACGAGCAGTACTTC
CDR3 protein: CASSVEGRGGYEQYF

clone size: few
D gene: NA
J gene: TRBJ2-3
V gene: TRBV12-5
CDR3 DNA: TGTGCTAGTGGTTTGGGAAGGGCACGCACAGATACGCAGTATTTT
CDR3 protein: CASGLGRARTDTQYF

clone size: NA
D gene: TRBD2
J gene: TRBJ2-7
V gene: TRBV2
CDR3 DNA: TGTGCCAGCAGAGCTAGCGGGGCCTCCACAAAGCAGTACTTC
CDR3 protein: CASRASGASTKQYF

clone size: NA
D gene: NA
J gene: TRBJ2-7
V gene: TRBV11-2
CDR3 DNA: TGTGCCAGCAGCCAAGTGCGGCTATTATCCACCTACGAGCAGTACTTC
CDR3 protein: CASSQVRLLSTYEQYF

clone size: NA
D gene: TRBD1
J gene: TRBJ2-2
V gene: TRBV7-3
CDR3 DNA: TGTGCCAGCAGCTCGCATGATACAGGGGTCACGAACACCGGGGAGCTGTTTTTT
CDR3 protein: CASSSHDTGVTNTGELFF

clone size: few
D gene: NA
J gene: TRBJ2-3
V gene: TRBV10-3
CDR3 DNA: TGTGCCCAAGGACAAACTAGCACAGATACGCAGTATTTT
CDR3 protein: CAQGQTSTDTQYF

clone size: few
D gene: NA
J gene: TRBJ2-3
V gene: TRBV11-2
CDR3 DNA: TGTGCCAGCAGATCACCTGAAACAGATACGCAGTATTTT
CDR3 protein: CASRSPETDTQYF

clone size: NA
D gene: NA
J gene: TRBJ2-5
V gene: TRBV6-2/TRBV6-3
CDR3 DNA: TGTGCCAGCACCCACAGGCTGGAGACCCAGTACTTC
CDR3 protein: CASTHRLETQYF

clone size: few
D gene: TRBD1
J gene: TRBJ2-1
V gene: TRBV20-1
CDR3 DNA: TGCAGTGCTAGGACAGGGGGAAGGAATGAGCAGTTCTTC
CDR3 protein: CSARTGGRNEQFF

clone size: few
D gene: TRBD1
J gene: TRBJ1-1
V gene: TRBV29-1
CDR3 DNA: TGCAGCGTTGAAGAATTGACAGGGAGGAAGGCTGAAGCTTTCTTT
CDR3 protein: CSVEELTGRKAEAFF

clone size: NA
D gene: TRBD2
J gene: TRBJ2-1
V gene: TRBV4-3
CDR3 DNA: TGCGCCAGCAGCCACGTCGCGACTAGCGGGGCCGCCAATGAGCAGTTCTTC
CDR3 protein: CASSHVATSGAANEQFF

clone size: few
D gene: TRBD2
J gene: TRBJ2-7
V gene: TRBV4-2
CDR3 DNA: TGTGCCAGCAGCCAAGAGCTCAGCGGGGATTACTACGAGCAGTACTTC
CDR3 protein: CASSQELSGDYYEQYF

clone size: few
D gene: NA
J gene: TRBJ1-2
V gene: TRBV27
CDR3 DNA: TGTGCCAGCAGTCCCACGACAGGCCTCGGCTACACCTTC
CDR3 protein: CASSPTTGLGYTF

clone size: NA
D gene: NA
J gene: TRBJ2-7
V gene: TRBV5-5
CDR3 DNA: TGTGCCAGCAGCTCCAGGGCCCGCTACGAGCAGTACTTC
CDR3 protein: CASSSRARYEQYF

clone size: NA
D gene: NA
J gene: TRBJ1-2
V gene: TRBV12-3/TRBV12-4
CDR3 DNA: TGTGCCAGCAGGTCGGACAGTCCCTATGGCTACACCTTC
CDR3 protein: CASRSDSPYGYTF

clone size: few
D gene: NA
J gene: TRBJ2-4
V gene: TRBV12-3/TRBV12-4
CDR3 DNA: TGTGCCAGCAGTTTATGGAGCGTACCATCCCTTCAGTACTTC
CDR3 protein: CASSLWSVPSLQYF

clone size: NA
D gene: NA
J gene: TRBJ2-7
V gene: TRBV27
CDR3 DNA: TGTGCCAGCAGTTTATCGCCCCAGAGCTCCTACGAGCAGTACTTC
CDR3 protein: CASSLSPQSSYEQYF

clone size: NA
D gene: NA
J gene: TRBJ2-1
V gene: TRBV20-1
CDR3 DNA: TGCAGTGCTAGAGATAAGGTAGCGGCGCCCTACAATGAGCAGTTCTTC
CDR3 protein: CSARDKVAAPYNEQFF

clone size: few
D gene: NA
J gene: TRBJ1-1
V gene: TRBV3-1
CDR3 DNA: TGTGCCAGCACCATCAGTGAAGTGCCGAACACTGAAGCTTTCTTT
CDR3 protein: CASTISEVPNTEAFF

clone size: NA
D gene: NA
J gene: TRBJ2-3
V gene: TRBV4-1
CDR3 DNA: TGCGCCAGCAGCCAAGATTTTTTCGCGTATTCCACAGATACGCAGTATTTT
CDR3 protein: CASSQDFFAYSTDTQYF

clone size: few
D gene: TRBD1
J gene: TRBJ1-5
V gene: TRBV24-1
CDR3 DNA: TGTGCCACCAGTGAAGGACAGGGTTTGGGCAATCAGCCCCAGCATTTT
CDR3 protein: CATSEGQGLGNQPQHF

clone size: few
D gene: TRBD2
J gene: TRBJ2-3
V gene: TRBV29-1
CDR3 DNA: TGCAGCGTGAAAGGACTAGCGGGGACCGGAGATACGCAGTATTTT
CDR3 protein: CSVKGLAGTGDTQYF

clone size: NA
D gene: NA
J gene: TRBJ2-5
V gene: TRBV29-1
CDR3 DNA: TGCAGCGTTGAAGATCAGCCCAGGTGGTCCCAGTACTTC
CDR3 protein: CSVEDQPRWSQYF

clone size: NA
D gene: NA
J gene: TRBJ2-1
V gene: TRBV7-2
CDR3 DNA: TGTGCCAGCAGCTGGGTGGGTAATGAGCAGTTCTTC
CDR3 protein: CASSWVGNEQFF

clone size: NA
D gene: NA
J gene: TRBJ2-3
V gene: TRBV9
CDR3 DNA: TGTGCCAGCAGCGTACGAGGACAGCTCGGTACGCAGTATTTT
CDR3 protein: CASSVRGQLGTQYF

clone size: once
D gene: NA
J gene: TRBJ2-3
V gene: TRBV7-2
CDR3 DNA: TGTGCCAGCAGCTTACCTGCGGAAGGGTCCAGCACACATACGCAGTATTTT
CDR3 protein: CASSLPAEGSSTHTQYF